These T cell receptor beta chains were read from a single sample in a study of T cell responses to AZD1222 COVID-19 vaccine. Only in-frame clones appear in the TCRdb table, and some are missing; sequencing was by immunoSEQ multiplex PCR. The table lists 150,000 to 200,000 clones, just over 90% of them singletons. Sequenced here: peripheral blood, sampled on day 0 of AZD1222 vaccination. The receptors originated from an adult in good health. Each CDR3 is given without its conserved first and last residue.

len	j_gene	v_gene	CDR3aa
15	TRBJ2-1	TRBV7-6	ASSPWSGGQAYNEQF
10	TRBJ2-7	TRBV29-1	SAHGEAYEQY
10	TRBJ1-5	TRBV20-1	SASQPNQPQH
13	TRBJ2-2	TRBV2	ASRQGLTNTGELF
13	TRBJ2-2	TRBV11-1	ASTLDTGFTGELF
12	TRBJ2-5	TRBV7-3	ASSLGREQETQY
13	TRBJ2-4	TRBV3-1/TRBV3-2	ASSQRTSGKNIQY
12	TRBJ1-5	TRBV19	ASSPQGGDQPQH
12	TRBJ2-5	TRBV18	ASSRDRGQETQY
12	TRBJ1-1	TRBV10-3	AISESYQNTEAF
11	TRBJ1-1	TRBV19	ASLDRVYTEAF
12	TRBJ2-2	TRBV7-3	ASSPLAGAGELF
13	TRBJ2-2	TRBV19	ASSIQGKLTGELF
11	TRBJ1-5	TRBV19	ASSRQGNQPQH
13	TRBJ1-4	TRBV27	ASSPGGRLREKLF
13	TRBJ1-1	TRBV6-5	ASSPLDRANTEAF
9	TRBJ2-7	TRBV27	ASSFGSEQY
11	TRBJ2-3	TRBV5-1	ASSLEGQGTQY
11	TRBJ2-3	TRBV2	ASSEGGPDTQY
15	TRBJ1-1	TRBV7-2	ASSLGRAGTGDTEAF